The subject of this entry is one T cell receptor beta chain. Its specificity is not known. Sequencing used immunoSEQ multiplex PCR; TCRdb keeps in-frame clones, though not all of them. The table records 2 million to 2.5 million clones, 85% to 95% of them present only once. There are 15 residues in the CDR3. Trimming cost V 0 bases and J 6 bases, with 14 bases left between them. The germline gives CDR1 SGHTA, CDR2 FQGNSA. This record belongs to a study of shared clonotypes between healthy human individuals. The study, taken as a whole, reports: Among the subsets, naive ones generally showed larger estimated richness than memory ones.

The V gene is TRBV7-2, the J gene TRBJ1-2; D gene unclear. Sequences were obtained from naive CD4+ T cells sorted from blood. The subset was: CD45RA+ positively selected. The sequence came from a man younger than 30 in good health. The CDR3 region is CASSLASAIGNGYTF. CDR3 coding DNA: TGTGCCAGCAGCTTAGCGTCGGCCATTGGGAATGGCTACACCTTC.